Sequencing of this TCR beta chain was carried out in a study of T cells after yellow fever vaccination. Overall study: Fractions of low cell number were prepared using SMART-Seq v4 Ultra Low Input.

This clonotype appeared a few times. Its cognate antigen is unknown. General study findings and limits: Booster sampling recovered most clones from primary vaccination (roughly 97% CD4, 88% CD8). In FACS-sorted repertoires, abundant clonotypes from the bulk population could appear as contaminants. Some clonotypes, a small share, were shared between CD4 and CD8 compartments.

V was clipped by 4 bases and J by 3 bases; unmatched bases: 9. The germline CDR1 and CDR2 sequences are LNHDA and SQIVND (reference sequence). The CDR3 extends over 16 amino acids. TCRdb used MiXCR to reprocess the 5' RACE reads, holding one entry per CDR3 protein. The table includes 310,000 or so distinct CDR3 sequences, around 7.3% detected once. The chain carries TRBV19 and TRBJ2-1; 7 bases match TRBD1. The source was PBMCs, collected around 45 days after the first yellow fever vaccination. The TCR originated in a man between 18 and 35 years old who received the YFV17D yellow fever vaccine. CDR3 nucleotide sequence: TGTGCCAGTAGTAAAAGGGAACAGGGGTTCTACAATGAGCAGTTCTTC. As protein: CASSKREQGFYNEQFF.